The 32 T cell receptor beta chains presented below share a single source sample, sequenced in a study of blood T cell repertoires in COVID-19. Data came from immunoSEQ multiplex PCR; TCRdb stores just in-frame clones and leaves some out. The table lists roughly 410,000 clones, around 87% of them singletons. Sequenced material: peripheral blood. The origin of the receptors is a woman aged 60-70 years with COVID-19, enrolled during active disease.

The chain couples TRBV2 to TRBJ2-5; 8 bases match TRBD1. V lost 6 bases and J lost 4; bases outside the gene matches: 7. There are 14 residues in the CDR3. The germline V gene has CDR1 SNHLY and CDR2 FYNNEI. As DNA, the CDR3 is TGTGCCAGCAGCCAACAGGGGGTAGGAGAGACCCAGTACTTC. Protein: CASSQQGVGETQYF. Full variable domain (outside the CDR3, taken from reference TRBV2 and TRBJ2-5): EPEVTQTPSHQVTQMGQEVILRCVPISNHLYFYWYRQILGQKVEFLVSFYNNEISEKSEIFDDQFSVERPDGSNFTLKIRSTKLEDSAMYFCASSQQGVGETQYFGPGTRLLVL.

The chain joins TRBV5-1 to TRBJ2-3, with TRBD2 identical over 7 bases. In germline, CDR1 is SGHRS, CDR2 YFSETQ. This CDR3 comprises 14 residues. V shed 2 bases, J shed 4 bases, and the junction held 4 bases outside the gene matches. The CDR3 DNA follows: TGCGCCAGCAGCTTCGGGGGGATATCAGATACGCAGTATTTT. Amino acids: CASSFGGISDTQYF.

The CDR3 DNA follows: TGTGCCAGCTCTCGTCATCAGGGGGCAGATACGCAGTATTTT. This encodes CASSRHQGADTQYF. The rearrangement links TRBV18 to TRBJ2-3, with 7 bases identical to TRBD1. This CDR3 is 14 amino acids long. Per germline, CDR1 KGHSH and CDR2 LQKENI. J gave up 4 bases and V 6 bases, and 7 bases lay outside the gene matches.

V is TRBV24-1 and J is TRBJ2-4; TRBD1 aligns across 7 bases. Germline CDR1 reads KGHDR; CDR2 reads SFDVKD. This CDR3 region has 16 residues. With V trimmed by 4 bases and J by 1 base, 6 bases remained unmatched. Here the CDR3 reads CATSDPRQGAKNIQYF. In nucleotides, the CDR3 is TGTGCCACCAGTGACCCCAGACAGGGCGCCAAAAACATTCAGTACTTC.

The chain recombines TRBV7-2 with TRBJ2-2, with no clear D. The CDR3 contains 12 residues. Germline V gene sequence: CDR1 SGHTA, CDR2 FQGNSA. V was cut by 5 bases and J by 5 bases, with 6 bases left in between. The CDR3 coding sequence is TGTGCCAGCAGCCCGTTTACCGGGGAGCTGTTTTTT. Protein sequence: CASSPFTGELFF. The full variable domain, with the rest looked up from reference TRBV7-2 and TRBJ2-2, is GAGVSQSPSNKVTEKGKDVELRCDPISGHTALYWYRQSLGQGLEFLIYFQGNSAPDKSGLPSDRFSAERTGGSVSTLTIQRTQQEDSAVYLCASSPFTGELFFGEGSRLTVL.

The V call is TRBV10-3, the J call TRBJ1-6; 9 bases are a match to TRBD1. From germline, CDR1 is ENHRY and CDR2 SYGVKD. V lost 3 bases, J lost 9 bases, and 6 bases stayed unmatched. The CDR3 is made up of 15 amino acids. CDR3 loop: CAISDLGQGTSPLHF. The CDR3 bases are TGTGCCATCAGTGACCTGGGACAGGGTACTTCACCCCTCCACTTT.

The chain combines TRBV11-1 with TRBJ1-1; the D is unclear. Germline loops: CDR1 SGHAT, CDR2 FQDESV (reference sequence). The CDR3 runs 14 residues. Between the trimmed V and J ends, which lost 8 bases and 5 bases, there was a span of 18 bases. CDR3: CASAARARWTEAFF. Here the CDR3 DNA reads TGTGCCAGCGCGGCGAGGGCAAGATGGACTGAAGCTTTCTTT.

The CDR3: CASSLATGVANYGYTF. For the CDR3, the DNA is TGCGCCAGCAGCTTGGCCACGGGGGTGGCGAACTATGGCTACACCTTC. The chain links TRBV5-1 to TRBJ1-2; tentatively, D is TRBD1 (5 bases). This CDR3 has 16 amino acids. The germline gives CDR1 SGHRS, CDR2 YFSETQ. Trimming left V 0 bases short and J 2 bases short, with 14 bases between.

J is TRBJ2-1 and V is TRBV13; 7 bases fit TRBD2. This CDR3 comprises 17 residues. The germline gives CDR1 PRHDT, CDR2 FYEKMQ (reference sequence). V lost 2 bases, J lost 6 bases, and 13 bases stayed unmatched. The CDR3 DNA reads as TGTGCCAGCAGCTTAACCCGAGTGGTGGGGGGGTTCAATGAGCAGTTCTTC. This codes for CASSLTRVVGGFNEQFF.

To note about this clone: Other DNA variants within this sample encode the same CDR3. The V and J genes are TRBV7-3 and TRBJ1-1; perhaps TRBD1 as D (5 bases). V dropped 1 base and J dropped 0 bases, with 9 bases sitting between them. This CDR3 spans 15 amino acids. Germline V gene lookup returns CDR1 SGHTA and CDR2 FQGTGA. The CDR3 DNA sequence: TGTGCCAGCAGCTTAATTCCAGGGATGAACACTGAAGCTTTCTTT. It yields the protein CASSLIPGMNTEAFF.

The chain uses TRBV25-1 and TRBJ2-7; the match to TRBD1 covers 8 bases. V lost 5 bases to trimming and J lost 5 bases; unmatched junction nucleotides: 5. CDR3 size: 13 residues. The germline gives CDR1 MGHDK, CDR2 SYGVNS. CDR3 residues: CASSRQGSHEQYF. Here the CDR3 DNA reads TGTGCCAGCAGTCGACAGGGGTCCCACGAGCAGTACTTC.

This chain's CDR3 is CASSGGQSNYGYTF. The CDR3 DNA sequence: TGCGCCAGCAGCGGGGGACAGTCTAACTATGGCTACACCTTC. The rearrangement joins TRBV5-1 to TRBJ1-2; 7 bases match TRBD1. The junction had 3 bases not matched to a gene; V was cut back by 4 bases and J by 0 bases. Germline lookup yields CDR1 SGHRS and CDR2 YFSETQ. This CDR3 spans 14 amino acids.

This clone appeared once. The chain uses TRBV6-5 and TRBJ2-5; no clear D. This CDR3 comprises 11 residues. Germline V CDR1 and CDR2: MNHEY, SVGAGI. Between the trimmed V and J ends, which lost 7 bases and 5 bases, there was a span of 8 bases. The CDR3 bases are TGTGCCAGCACGACGGAGGAGACCCAGTACTTC. It codes for CASTTEETQYF.

The gene calls are TRBV6-5 and TRBJ1-5; tentatively, D is TRBD1 (6 bases). Trimming took 6 bases from V and 1 from J, leaving 10 bases between them. The CDR3 is made up of 14 amino acids. Germline lookup yields CDR1 MNHEY and CDR2 SVGAGI. CDR3 nucleotides: TGTGCCAGCAGCCGGGACACCAGCAATCAGCCCCAGCATTTT. Translating gives CASSRDTSNQPQHF.

Comment on this clone: Other DNA sequences in the same sample also yield this CDR3. The chain joins TRBV5-1 to TRBJ2-7; 10 bases are a match to TRBD1. CDR1 and CDR2 (germline): SGHRS, YFSETQ. J lost 1 base, V lost 4 bases, and 2 bases had no gene match. This CDR3 region has 14 residues. CDR3 nucleotides: TGCGCCAGCAGCAGGACAGGGGGGTCCTACGAGCAGTACTTC. Translated: CASSRTGGSYEQYF.

This chain connects TRBV29-1 to TRBJ1-5; 10 bases fit TRBD1. Germline CDR1 and CDR2: SQVTM and ANQGSEA. The CDR3 contains 15 residues. V lost 4 bases, J lost 4 bases, and 7 bases stayed unmatched. The CDR3 region is CSVATGTGVNQPQHF. The CDR3 coding sequence is TGCAGCGTTGCTACCGGGACAGGGGTGAATCAGCCCCAGCATTTT.

V gene TRBV19 combines with J gene TRBJ1-2, with 9 bases fitting TRBD1. The trim removed 4 bases at V and 4 bases at J, leaving 4 bases unmatched. This CDR3 comprises 14 residues. Germline V lookup: CDR1 LNHDA, CDR2 SQIVND (reference sequence). The CDR3 nucleotides are TGTGCCAGTAGTAGGTCGACAGGGGGCTATGGCTACACCTTC. Amino acid sequence: CASSRSTGGYGYTF.

The chain couples TRBV5-1 to TRBJ1-5; D gene uncertain. Between the trimmed V and J ends, which lost 1 base and 8 bases, there was a span of 10 bases. CDR1 SGHRS and CDR2 YFSETQ come from the germline V gene. The CDR3 is 13 residues long. CDR3 in amino acids: CASSLSGIEPQHF. CDR3 nucleotides: TGCGCCAGCAGCTTGTCAGGTATAGAGCCCCAGCATTTT.

This clone has just one count. CDR3 sequence (DNA): TGTGCCAGCAGCGTGGAGGGGGCGATTAATGAAAAACTGTTTTTT. Protein: CASSVEGAINEKLFF. V is TRBV7-6 and J is TRBJ1-4; 7 bases match TRBD1. In germline, CDR1 is SGHVS, CDR2 FNYEAQ. V lost 5 bases, J lost 4 bases, and 7 bases stayed unmatched. CDR3 length equals 15 residues.

The chain is built from TRBV18 and TRBJ1-2, with TRBD1 matching 12 bases. Germline V lookup: CDR1 KGHSH, CDR2 LQKENI. The CDR3 has 17 amino acids. The junction had 9 bases not matched to a gene; V was cut back by 3 bases and J by 4 bases. CDR3 amino acids: CASSPLGQGAYSYGYTF. CDR3 DNA: TGTGCCAGCTCACCCCTGGGACAGGGGGCCTATAGCTATGGCTACACCTTC. Drawing the rest from reference TRBV18 and TRBJ1-2, the complete variable domain is NAGVMQNPRHLVRRRGQEARLRCSPMKGHSHVYWYRQLPEEGLKFMVYLQKENIIDESGMPKERFSAEFPKEGPSILRIQQVVRGDSAAYFCASSPLGQGAYSYGYTFGSGTRLTVV.

The chain is built from TRBV3-1 (or the pseudogene TRBV3-2) and TRBJ2-7; D is perhaps TRBD1 (5 bases). CDR3 length: 15 amino acids. Germline V gives CDR1 LGHDT, CDR2 YNNKEL (reference sequence). The ends were cut back, 4 bases at V and 2 bases at J, with 15 bases in the middle. The DNA for the CDR3 is TGTGCCAGCAGCCCCGACAGTTCCTTCACCTACGAGCAGTACTTC. It specifies CASSPDSSFTYEQYF.

This clone was recorded a few times. The chain recombines TRBV4-1 with TRBJ1-2; the D gene is possibly TRBD1 (6 bases). Deletions cut 2 bases from V and 2 bases from J, with 12 bases between. Germline V gene sequence: CDR1 MGHRA, CDR2 YSYEKL. This CDR3 contains 15 residues. The chain's CDR3 is CASSQSQGWNYGYTF. Here the CDR3 DNA reads TGCGCCAGCAGCCAATCACAGGGTTGGAACTATGGCTACACCTTC.

This chain joins TRBV5-1 and TRBJ1-6; 9 bases agree with TRBD1. The V segment lost 7 bases and the J segment 5 bases; nucleotides outside the gene matches: 4. The CDR3 is 14 amino acids. CDR1 and CDR2 from the germline V gene are SGHRS and YFSETQ. The CDR3 DNA sequence: TGCGCCAGCTCAAGGACAGGGGATAATTCACCCCTCCACTTT. Its protein product is CASSRTGDNSPLHF.

The chain carries TRBV30 and TRBJ1-3; D gene ambiguous. V gave up 0 bases and J gave up 1 base, with 7 bases separating them. Germline V lookup: CDR1 GTSNPN, CDR2 SVGIG (reference sequence). This CDR3 region has 14 residues. The CDR3, as DNA: TGTGCCTGGAGTGTAACCGGGTCTGGAAACACCATATATTTT. Translated: CAWSVTGSGNTIYF.

CDR3 protein: CASSGSSNQPQHF. The CDR3 DNA sequence: TGTGCCAGCAGCGGGAGTAGCAATCAGCCCCAGCATTTT. The chain is built from TRBV12-3 or TRBV12-4 and TRBJ1-5; no reliable D call. The CDR3 totals 13 residues. With 6 bases removed from V and 0 bases from J, the gap between germline ends came to 6 bases.

The chain employs TRBV3-1 (or the pseudogene TRBV3-2) and TRBJ2-2; weak D call: TRBD1 (6 bases). Germline values: CDR1 LGHDT, CDR2 YNNKEL (reference sequence). The V gene lost 5 bases and the J gene lost 6 bases, with 16 bases spanning the gap. The CDR3 runs 15 residues. The CDR3 loop reads CASSSTGLGSGELFF. Written as DNA, the CDR3 is TGTGCCAGCAGCAGCACAGGGCTAGGGTCCGGGGAGCTGTTTTTT.

The rearrangement joins TRBV12-3 or TRBV12-4 to TRBJ1-1; 7 nucleotides line up with TRBD1. The CDR3 runs 13 residues. J gave up 6 bases and V 6 bases, and 7 bases lay outside the gene matches. CDR3 nucleotide sequence: TGTGCCAGCAGCCGACAGGGAATCTCTGAAGCTTTCTTT. Its protein product is CASSRQGISEAFF.

The chain uses TRBV9 and TRBJ1-1; 7 nucleotides agree with TRBD1. CDR3 size: 16 residues. V gave up 3 bases and J gave up 4 bases; unmatched junction bases: 12. CDR1 SGDLS and CDR2 YYNGEE come from the germline V gene. CDR3 bases: TGTGCCAGCAGCGCTCGACTCACGGGACAGAGCACTGAAGCTTTCTTT. Protein product: CASSARLTGQSTEAFF.

V and J are TRBV4-2 and TRBJ1-4; D is ambiguous. CDR3 size: 14 residues. Per germline, CDR1 LGHNA and CDR2 YNFKEQ. V gave up 1 base and J gave up 7 bases, with 10 bases separating them. CDR3 sequence (DNA): TGTGCCAGCAGCCAAGGGATCGGCGGTGAAAAACTGTTTTTT. It specifies CASSQGIGGEKLFF.

A remark on this clone: Its ends do not fully match the called genes, so a read error is possible. This sequence joins TRBV2 and TRBJ2-5; possible D gene TRBD2, 5 bases. Germline lookup yields CDR1 SNHLY and CDR2 FYNNEI. The CDR3 sequence is 11 residues long. Here the CDR3 reads CASREIGAQYF. The DNA for the CDR3 is TGTGCCAGCCGTGAAATCGGGGCCCAGTACTTC.

The gene calls are TRBV11-2 and TRBJ1-1; D not resolved. V shed 5 bases and J shed 0 bases, with 7 bases lying between them. Germline-derived CDR1 and CDR2 are SGHAT and FQNNGV. The CDR3 is 13 amino acids. CDR3: CASSRELNTEAFF. DNA of the CDR3: TGTGCCAGCAGCCGAGAACTGAACACTGAAGCTTTCTTT.

The chain is built from TRBV16 and TRBJ2-6; D not resolved. Germline V CDR1 and CDR2: KGHSY, FQNENV. V lost 4 bases and J 4 bases, leaving 11 bases between the germline ends. The CDR3 contains 15 residues. The CDR3 here is CASSPSVLGANVLTF. CDR3 coding DNA: TGTGCCAGCAGCCCATCCGTCCTCGGGGCCAACGTCCTGACTTTC.